The rows below give T cell receptor beta chains drawn from one sample of a study of PD-1 blockade in classical Hodgkin lymphoma. Clones were read by immunoSEQ multiplex PCR, and TCRdb kept only the in-frame ones, dropping some. Here the sample spans 20,000 to 25,000 clones, about 80% being singletons. Sequenced material: peripheral blood mononuclear cells (PBMCs), taken before the fourth cycle of nivolumab. The receptors derive from a human donor with classical Hodgkin lymphoma. Both conserved end residues are part of each CDR3.

j_call | v_call | cdr3_length | cdr3_aa
TRBJ2-7 | TRBV11-2 | 13 | CASSFTEPYEQYF
TRBJ2-7 | TRBV6-5 | 15 | CASIYGIGPSYEQYF
TRBJ1-1 | TRBV5-1 | 16 | CASSPEGQGMNTEAFF
TRBJ1-5 | TRBV10-3 | 13 | CAISESGNEPQHF
TRBJ2-7 | TRBV10-2 | 15 | CASQRLAGGPYEQYF
TRBJ1-1 | TRBV6-6 | 14 | CASTATSSISEAFF
TRBJ2-1 | TRBV5-4 | 18 | CASSLAAVIAGGYNEQFF
TRBJ1-5 | TRBV15 | 15 | CATSREGQHNQPQHF
TRBJ1-1 | TRBV12-5 | 15 | CASGLVQGVNTEAFF
TRBJ2-2 | TRBV5-1 | 17 | CASSLHWGAADTGELFF
TRBJ1-5 | TRBV7-2 | 15 | CASSLAAGSNQPQHF
TRBJ1-5 | TRBV6-5 | 14 | CASSQKAGNQPQHF
TRBJ2-1 | TRBV28 | 15 | CASSTWDRVDNEQFF
TRBJ1-3 | TRBV10-3 | 13 | CATSRQEGNTIYF
TRBJ1-2 | TRBV7-8 | 14 | CASSSSGTVYGYTF
TRBJ2-4 | TRBV2 | 18 | CASSGGQGSLRAKNIQYF
TRBJ1-6 | TRBV27 | 16 | CASRGVRGQANSPLHF
TRBJ2-3 | TRBV5-4 | 17 | CASSLEGLAGAPDTQYF
TRBJ2-7 | TRBV7-9 | 17 | CASSPSGRLAGDYEQYF
TRBJ2-7 | TRBV29-1 | 13 | CSVEDDLGYEQYF